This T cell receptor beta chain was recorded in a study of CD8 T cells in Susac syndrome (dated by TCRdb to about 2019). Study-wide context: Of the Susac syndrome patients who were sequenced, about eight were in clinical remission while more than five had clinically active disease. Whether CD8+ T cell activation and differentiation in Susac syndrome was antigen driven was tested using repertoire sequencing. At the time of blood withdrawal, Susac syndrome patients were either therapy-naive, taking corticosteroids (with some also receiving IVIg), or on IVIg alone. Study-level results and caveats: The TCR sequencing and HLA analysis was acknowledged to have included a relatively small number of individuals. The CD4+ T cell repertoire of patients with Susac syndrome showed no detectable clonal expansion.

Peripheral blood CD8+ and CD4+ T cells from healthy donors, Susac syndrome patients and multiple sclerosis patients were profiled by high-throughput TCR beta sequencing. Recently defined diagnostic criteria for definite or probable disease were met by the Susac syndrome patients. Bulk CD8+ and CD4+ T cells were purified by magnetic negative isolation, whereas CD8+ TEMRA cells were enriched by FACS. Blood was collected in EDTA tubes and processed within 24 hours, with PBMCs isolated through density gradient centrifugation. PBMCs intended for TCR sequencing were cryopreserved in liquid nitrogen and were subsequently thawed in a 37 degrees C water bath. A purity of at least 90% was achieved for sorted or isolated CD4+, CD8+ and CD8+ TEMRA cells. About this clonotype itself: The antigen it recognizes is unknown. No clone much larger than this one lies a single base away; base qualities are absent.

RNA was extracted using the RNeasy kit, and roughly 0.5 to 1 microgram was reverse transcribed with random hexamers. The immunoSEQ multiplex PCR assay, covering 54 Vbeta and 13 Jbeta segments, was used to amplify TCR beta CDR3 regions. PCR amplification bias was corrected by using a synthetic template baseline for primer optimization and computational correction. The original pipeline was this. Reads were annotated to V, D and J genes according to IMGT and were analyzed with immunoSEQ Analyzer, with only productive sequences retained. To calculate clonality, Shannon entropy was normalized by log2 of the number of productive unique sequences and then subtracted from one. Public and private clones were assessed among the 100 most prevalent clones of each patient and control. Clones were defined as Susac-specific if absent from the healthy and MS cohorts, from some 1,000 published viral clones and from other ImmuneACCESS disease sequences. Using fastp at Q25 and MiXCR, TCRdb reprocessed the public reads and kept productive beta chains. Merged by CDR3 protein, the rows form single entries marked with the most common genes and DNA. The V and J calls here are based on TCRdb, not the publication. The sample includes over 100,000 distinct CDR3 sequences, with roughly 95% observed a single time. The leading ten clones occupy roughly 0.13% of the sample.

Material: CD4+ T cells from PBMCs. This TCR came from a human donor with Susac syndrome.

The CDR3 in this case is CSAEPAGGYEQYF. The nucleotides are TGCAGTGCCGAACCCGCAGGGGGCTACGAGCAGTACTTC. This chain is built from TRBV20-1 and TRBJ2-7; TRBD1 agrees with 7 junctional bases. The germline V gene (reference sequence) provides CDR1 DFQATT and CDR2 SNEGSKA. After removal of 6 bases from V and 3 bases from J, the junction retains 8 bases not matched to a gene. The CDR3 starts with the cysteine, ends with the phenylalanine, and has 13 residues. CDR3 DNA only is kept here, 39 bases in frame from base 1.